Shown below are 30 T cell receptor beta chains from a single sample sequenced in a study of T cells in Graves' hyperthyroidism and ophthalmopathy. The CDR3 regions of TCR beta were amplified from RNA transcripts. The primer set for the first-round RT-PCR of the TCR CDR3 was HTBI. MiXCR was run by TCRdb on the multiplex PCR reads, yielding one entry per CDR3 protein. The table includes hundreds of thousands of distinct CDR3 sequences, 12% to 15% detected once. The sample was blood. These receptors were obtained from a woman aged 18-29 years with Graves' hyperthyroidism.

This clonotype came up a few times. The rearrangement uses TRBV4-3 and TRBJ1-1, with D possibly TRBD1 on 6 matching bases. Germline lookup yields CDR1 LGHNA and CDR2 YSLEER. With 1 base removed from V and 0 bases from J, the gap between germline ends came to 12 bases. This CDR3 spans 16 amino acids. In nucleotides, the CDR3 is TGCGCCAGCAGCCAAGCGGGGGCTCGTCTGAACACTGAAGCTTTCTTT. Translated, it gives CASSQAGARLNTEAFF.

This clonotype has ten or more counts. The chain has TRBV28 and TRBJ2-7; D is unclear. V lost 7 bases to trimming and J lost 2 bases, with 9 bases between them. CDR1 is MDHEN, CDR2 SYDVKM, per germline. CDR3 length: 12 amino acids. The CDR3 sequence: CASTPGPYEQYF. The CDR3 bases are TGTGCCAGCACACCGGGCCCCTACGAGCAGTACTTC.

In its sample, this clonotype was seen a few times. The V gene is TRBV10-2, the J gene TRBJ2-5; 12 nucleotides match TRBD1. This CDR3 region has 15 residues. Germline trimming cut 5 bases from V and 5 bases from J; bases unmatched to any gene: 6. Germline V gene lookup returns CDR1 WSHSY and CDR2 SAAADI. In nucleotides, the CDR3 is TGCGCCAGCAGTCCCGGGACAGGGGGCAGGGAGACCCAGTACTTC. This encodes CASSPGTGGRETQYF.

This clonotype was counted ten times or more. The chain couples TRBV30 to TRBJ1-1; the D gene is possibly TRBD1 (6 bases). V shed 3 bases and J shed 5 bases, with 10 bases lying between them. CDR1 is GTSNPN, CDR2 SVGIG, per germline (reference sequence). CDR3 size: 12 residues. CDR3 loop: CAWSTGRTEAFF. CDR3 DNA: TGTGCCTGGAGCACAGGGAGAACTGAAGCTTTCTTT. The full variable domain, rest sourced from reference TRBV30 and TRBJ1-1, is SQTIHQWPATLVQPVGSPLSLECTVEGTSNPNLYWYRQAAGRGLQLLFYSVGIGQISSEVPQNLSASRPQDRQFILSSKKLLLSDSGFYLCAWSTGRTEAFFGQGTRLTVV.

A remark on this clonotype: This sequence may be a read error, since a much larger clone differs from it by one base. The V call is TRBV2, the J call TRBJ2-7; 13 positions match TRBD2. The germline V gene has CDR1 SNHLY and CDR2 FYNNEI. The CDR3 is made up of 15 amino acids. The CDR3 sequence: CASSYGTSGTYEQCF. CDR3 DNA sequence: TGTGCCAGCAGCTACGGGACTAGCGGGACCTACGAGCAGTGCTTC.

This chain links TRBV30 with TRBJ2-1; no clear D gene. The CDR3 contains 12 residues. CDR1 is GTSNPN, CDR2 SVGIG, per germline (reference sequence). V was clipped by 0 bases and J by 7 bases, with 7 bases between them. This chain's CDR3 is CAWSVYRNEQFF. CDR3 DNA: TGTGCCTGGAGTGTATATAGGAATGAGCAGTTCTTC.

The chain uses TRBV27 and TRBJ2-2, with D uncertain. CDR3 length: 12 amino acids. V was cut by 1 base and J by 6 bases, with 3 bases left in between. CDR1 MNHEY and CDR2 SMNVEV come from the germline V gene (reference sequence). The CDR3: CASSLFAGELFF. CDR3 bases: TGTGCCAGCAGTTTATTTGCCGGGGAGCTGTTTTTT.

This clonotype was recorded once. CDR3 amino acids: CASSLDQGMPGELFF. The CDR3 DNA follows: TGCGCCAGCAGCTTGGACCAGGGAATGCCCGGGGAGCTGTTTTTT. The chain joins TRBV5-1 to TRBJ2-2, with TRBD1 as a possible D gene (5 bases). The length of the CDR3 is 15 residues. Germline loops: CDR1 SGHRS, CDR2 YFSETQ. With 0 bases removed from V and 6 bases from J, the gap between germline ends came to 12 bases.

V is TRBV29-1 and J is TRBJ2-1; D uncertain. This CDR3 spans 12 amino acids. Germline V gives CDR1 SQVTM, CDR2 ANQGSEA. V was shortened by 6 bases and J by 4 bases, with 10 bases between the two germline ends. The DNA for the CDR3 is TGCAGCGTAGGCCCTAGATACAATGAGCAGTTCTTC. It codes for CSVGPRYNEQFF.

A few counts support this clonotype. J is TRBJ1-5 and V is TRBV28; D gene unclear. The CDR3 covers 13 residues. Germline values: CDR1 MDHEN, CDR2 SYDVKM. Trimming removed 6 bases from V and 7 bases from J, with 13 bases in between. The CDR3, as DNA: TGTGCCAGCAGGGGTTCACTCGGGCAGCCCCAGCATTTT. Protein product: CASRGSLGQPQHF. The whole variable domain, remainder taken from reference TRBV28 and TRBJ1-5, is DVKVTQSSRYLVKRTGEKVFLECVQDMDHENMFWYRQDPGLGLRLIYFSYDVKMKEKGDIPEGYSVSREKKERFSLILESASTNQTSMYLCASRGSLGQPQHFGDGTRLSIL.

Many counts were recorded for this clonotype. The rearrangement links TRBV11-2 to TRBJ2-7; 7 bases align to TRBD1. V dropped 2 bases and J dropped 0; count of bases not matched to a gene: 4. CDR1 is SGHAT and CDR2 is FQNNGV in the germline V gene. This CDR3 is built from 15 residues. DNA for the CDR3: TGTGCCAGCAGCTTAAAAGGGACAGCCTCCTACGAGCAGTACTTC. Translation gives CASSLKGTASYEQYF. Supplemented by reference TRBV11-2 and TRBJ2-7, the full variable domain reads EAGVAQSPRYKIIEKRQSVAFWCNPISGHATLYWYQQILGQGPKLLIQFQNNGVVDDSQLPKDRFSAERLKGVDSTLKIQPAKLEDSAVYLCASSLKGTASYEQYFGPGTRLTVT.

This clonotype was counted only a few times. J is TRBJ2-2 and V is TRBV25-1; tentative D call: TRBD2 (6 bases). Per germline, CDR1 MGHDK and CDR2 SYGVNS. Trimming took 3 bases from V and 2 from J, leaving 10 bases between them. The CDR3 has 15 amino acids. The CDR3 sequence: CASSDTSLNTGELFF. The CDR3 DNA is TGTGCCAGCAGTGATACTAGCCTAAACACCGGGGAGCTGTTTTTT.

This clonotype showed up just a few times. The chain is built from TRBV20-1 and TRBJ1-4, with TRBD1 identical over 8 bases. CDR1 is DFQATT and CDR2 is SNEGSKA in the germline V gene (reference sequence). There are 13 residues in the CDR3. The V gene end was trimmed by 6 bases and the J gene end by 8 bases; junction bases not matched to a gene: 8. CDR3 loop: CSANRDRWEKLFF. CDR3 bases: TGCAGTGCAAACCGGGACAGGTGGGAAAAACTGTTTTTT.

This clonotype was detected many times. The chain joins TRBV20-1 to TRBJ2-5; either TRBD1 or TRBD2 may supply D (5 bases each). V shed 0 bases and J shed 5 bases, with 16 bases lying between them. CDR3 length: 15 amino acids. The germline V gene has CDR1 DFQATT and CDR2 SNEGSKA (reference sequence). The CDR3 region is CSARDNQGGQETQYF. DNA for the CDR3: TGCAGTGCTAGAGATAACCAGGGCGGGCAGGAGACCCAGTACTTC.

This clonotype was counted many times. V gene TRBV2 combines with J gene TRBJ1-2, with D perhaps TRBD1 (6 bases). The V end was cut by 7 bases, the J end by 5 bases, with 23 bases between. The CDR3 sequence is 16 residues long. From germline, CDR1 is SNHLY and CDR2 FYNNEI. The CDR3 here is CASKLDSRDAFYGYTF. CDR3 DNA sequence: TGTGCCAGCAAGCTGGACAGTAGGGACGCTTTTTATGGCTACACCTTC.

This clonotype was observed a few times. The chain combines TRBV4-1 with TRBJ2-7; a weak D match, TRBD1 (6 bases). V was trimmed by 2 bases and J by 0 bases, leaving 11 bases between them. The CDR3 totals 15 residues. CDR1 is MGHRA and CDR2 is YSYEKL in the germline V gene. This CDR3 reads CASSQTQGRSYEQYF. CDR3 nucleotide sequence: TGCGCCAGCAGCCAAACCCAGGGGCGCTCCTACGAGCAGTACTTC.

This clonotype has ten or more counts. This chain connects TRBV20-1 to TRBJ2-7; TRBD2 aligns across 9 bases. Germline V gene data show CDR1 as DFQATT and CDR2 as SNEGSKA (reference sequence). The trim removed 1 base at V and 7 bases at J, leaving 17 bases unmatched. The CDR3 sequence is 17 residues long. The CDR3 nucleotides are TGCAGTGCTAGAGTGGGACTAGCAGCATCCTTGGGGAGTGAGCAGTACTTC. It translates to CSARVGLAASLGSEQYF.

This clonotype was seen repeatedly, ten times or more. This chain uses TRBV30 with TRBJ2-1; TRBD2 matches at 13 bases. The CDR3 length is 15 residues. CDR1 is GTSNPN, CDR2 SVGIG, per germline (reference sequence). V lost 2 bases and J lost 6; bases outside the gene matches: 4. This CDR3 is CAWSRLAGGGNEQFF. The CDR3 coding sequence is TGTGCCTGGAGTAGACTAGCGGGAGGTGGCAATGAGCAGTTCTTC.

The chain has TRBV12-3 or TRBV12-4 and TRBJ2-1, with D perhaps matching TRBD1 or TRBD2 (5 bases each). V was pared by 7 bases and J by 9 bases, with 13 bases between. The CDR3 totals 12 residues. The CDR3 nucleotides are TGTGCCAGCAAAACTAGGGGCAGTGAGCAGTTCTTC. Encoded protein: CASKTRGSEQFF.

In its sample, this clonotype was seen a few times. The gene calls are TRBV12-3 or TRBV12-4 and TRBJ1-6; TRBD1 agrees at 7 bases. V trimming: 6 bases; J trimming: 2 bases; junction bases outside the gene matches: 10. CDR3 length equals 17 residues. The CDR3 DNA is TGTGCCAGCAGGTTATCCAGGGGGATCGCCTATAATTCACCCCTCCACTTT. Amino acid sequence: CASRLSRGIAYNSPLHF.

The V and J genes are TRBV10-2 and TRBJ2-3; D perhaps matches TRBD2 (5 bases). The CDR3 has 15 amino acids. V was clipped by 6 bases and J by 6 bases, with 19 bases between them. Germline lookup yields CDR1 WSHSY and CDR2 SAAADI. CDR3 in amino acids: CASSQPGSPGDTQYF. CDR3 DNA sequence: TGCGCCAGCAGCCAACCGGGATCCCCGGGGGATACGCAGTATTTT.

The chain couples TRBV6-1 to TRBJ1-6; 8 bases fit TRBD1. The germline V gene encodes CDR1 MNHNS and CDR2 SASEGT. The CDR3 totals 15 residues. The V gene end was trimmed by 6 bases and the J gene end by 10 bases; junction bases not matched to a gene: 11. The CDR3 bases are TGTGCCAGCAGCCCCGACAGGGGTACTGGATCACCCCTCCACTTT. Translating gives CASSPDRGTGSPLHF.

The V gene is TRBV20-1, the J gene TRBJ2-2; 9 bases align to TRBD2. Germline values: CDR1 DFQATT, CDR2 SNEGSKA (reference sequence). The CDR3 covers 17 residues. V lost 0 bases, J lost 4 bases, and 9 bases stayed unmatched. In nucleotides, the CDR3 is TGCAGTGCTAGAGATTTAGCGGGAGCACCGGGCACCGGGGAGCTGTTTTTT. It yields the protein CSARDLAGAPGTGELFF.

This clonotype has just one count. The CDR3 loop reads CASSEWEGTDTQYF. Written as DNA, the CDR3 is TGTGCCAGCAGTGAATGGGAAGGCACAGATACGCAGTATTTT. The chain uses TRBV2 and TRBJ2-3; D unclear. CDR1 SNHLY and CDR2 FYNNEI come from the germline V gene. CDR3 length: 14 amino acids. V was trimmed by 2 bases and J by 1 base, leaving 7 bases between them.

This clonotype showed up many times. CDR3 loop: CASSQGTSGQETQYF. CDR3 DNA: TGTGCCAGCAGCCAAGGGACTAGCGGCCAAGAGACCCAGTACTTC. This chain uses TRBV12-3 or TRBV12-4 with TRBJ2-5; 11 nucleotides align to TRBD2. Germline trimming cut 6 bases from V and 1 base from J; bases unmatched to any gene: 4. This CDR3 region has 15 residues.

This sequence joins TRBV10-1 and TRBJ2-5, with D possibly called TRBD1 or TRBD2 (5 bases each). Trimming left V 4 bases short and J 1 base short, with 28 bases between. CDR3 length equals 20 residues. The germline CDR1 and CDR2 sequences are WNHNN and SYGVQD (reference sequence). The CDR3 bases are TGCGCCAGCAGTGTGTCGGGCCGGGAAGGCGGTAGAGGGGTCCAAGAGACCCAGTACTTC. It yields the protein CASSVSGREGGRGVQETQYF.

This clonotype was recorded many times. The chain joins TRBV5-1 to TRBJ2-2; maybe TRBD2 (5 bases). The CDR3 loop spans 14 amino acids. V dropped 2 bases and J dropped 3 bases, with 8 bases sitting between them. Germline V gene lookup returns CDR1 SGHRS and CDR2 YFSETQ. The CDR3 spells CASSFLEDTGELFF. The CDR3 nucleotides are TGCGCCAGCAGCTTTTTGGAGGACACCGGGGAGCTGTTTTTT. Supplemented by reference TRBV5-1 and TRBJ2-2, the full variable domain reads KAGVTQTPRYLIKTRGQQVTLSCSPISGHRSVSWYQQTPGQGLQFLFEYFSETQRNKGNFPGRFSGRQFSNSRSEMNVSTLELGDSALYLCASSFLEDTGELFFGEGSRLTVL.

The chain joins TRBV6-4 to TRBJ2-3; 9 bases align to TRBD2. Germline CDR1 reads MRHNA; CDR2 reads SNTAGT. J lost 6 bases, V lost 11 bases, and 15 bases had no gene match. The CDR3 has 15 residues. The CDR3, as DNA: TGTGCCTCCGGGGTAGCGGGAGCCCGGAGGGATACGCAGTATTTT. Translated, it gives CASGVAGARRDTQYF.

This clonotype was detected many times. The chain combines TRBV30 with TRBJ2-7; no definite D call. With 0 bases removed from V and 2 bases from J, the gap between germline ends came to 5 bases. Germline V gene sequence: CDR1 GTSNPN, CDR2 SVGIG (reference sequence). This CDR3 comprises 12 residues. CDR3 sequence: CAWSVDAYEQYF. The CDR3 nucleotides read TGTGCCTGGAGTGTAGATGCCTACGAGCAGTACTTC.

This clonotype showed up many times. For the CDR3, the DNA is TGTGCCAGCAGGTCCGGGGGGATCCAAGAGACCCAGTACTTC. Its translation is CASRSGGIQETQYF. The chain carries TRBV2 and TRBJ2-5, with TRBD2 matching 7 bases. Germline assignment: CDR1 SNHLY and CDR2 FYNNEI. The CDR3 runs to 14 residues. The junction had 5 bases not matched to a gene; V was cut back by 6 bases and J by 1 base.